This is a list of T cell receptor beta chains from one sample in a study of cytomegalovirus exposure and HLA in healthy donors. Profiled with immunoSEQ multiplex PCR; TCRdb holds only in-frame clones, not every one. The data show tens of thousands of clones, with roughly 80% seen just once and 1.9% held by the top ten. Sequenced material: PBMCs. The origin of the receptors is a woman in her thirties in good health and CMV-seronegative. Both conserved end residues are part of each CDR3. Fields, in order: J gene, V gene, clone size, D gene, CDR3 DNA, CDR3 protein. D genes are given only for firm matches. Clone sizes are given selectively: once, few, many, or a class where the clone is expanded.

J: TRBJ2-7; V: TRBV9; size: .; D: TRBD1; DNA: TGTGCCAGCAGCGGAGGGACAGGGGACTTCTACGAGCAGTACTTC; CDR3: CASSGGTGDFYEQYF
J: TRBJ2-1; V: TRBV7-3; size: .; D: TRBD2; DNA: TGTGCCAGCAGCGCGCGACTAGCGGGAGGGTGGAATGAGCAGTTCTTC; CDR3: CASSARLAGGWNEQFF
J: TRBJ1-3; V: TRBV30; size: .; D: TRBD1; DNA: TGTGCCTGGCGCCCGAGGACAGGTGGAAACACCATATATTTT; CDR3: CAWRPRTGGNTIYF
J: TRBJ1-4; V: TRBV11-3; size: .; D: .; DNA: TGTGCCAGCAGCCTCGGGACCTCCGGCGGGGTTGAAAAACTGTTTTTT; CDR3: CASSLGTSGGVEKLFF
J: TRBJ2-3; V: TRBV11-3; size: .; D: TRBD2; DNA: TGTGCCAGCAGCCCAGGGACTAGCGGCACAGATACGCAGTATTTT; CDR3: CASSPGTSGTDTQYF
J: TRBJ2-5; V: TRBV5-1; size: .; D: TRBD2; DNA: TGCGCCAGCAGCGCCGGGACTAGCGGGATCGAGACCCAGTACTTC; CDR3: CASSAGTSGIETQYF
J: TRBJ2-1; V: TRBV6-6; size: .; D: .; DNA: TGTGCCAGCACCCACGGGGTAAGCTCCTACAATGAGCAGTTCTTC; CDR3: CASTHGVSSYNEQFF
J: TRBJ2-7; V: TRBV27; size: few; D: TRBD1; DNA: TGTGCCAGCAGTCCTCTTGGGACAGGTATCTACGAGCAGTACTTC; CDR3: CASSPLGTGIYEQYF
J: TRBJ1-4; V: TRBV2; size: .; D: TRBD1; DNA: TGTGCCAGCAGGCTTACAGGGGTAGGGGCTAATGAAAAACTGTTTTTT; CDR3: CASRLTGVGANEKLFF
J: TRBJ2-5; V: TRBV5-1; size: once; D: .; DNA: TGCGCCAGCAGTCCGGGTCAAGAGACCCAGTACTTC; CDR3: CASSPGQETQYF
J: TRBJ1-2; V: TRBV5-1; size: .; D: TRBD1; DNA: TGCGCCAGCAGCTTCGCAGGGGGACGCTATGGCTACACCTTC; CDR3: CASSFAGGRYGYTF
J: TRBJ2-6; V: TRBV7-6; size: .; D: .; DNA: TGTGCCAGCAGCCCAGGACACCTCTCTGGGGCCAACGTCCTGACTTTC; CDR3: CASSPGHLSGANVLTF
J: TRBJ2-1; V: TRBV6-6; size: once; D: .; DNA: TGTGCCAGCAGTTACAGACGGGGGAATGAGCAGTTCTTC; CDR3: CASSYRRGNEQFF
J: TRBJ2-7; V: TRBV6-5; size: .; D: .; DNA: TGTGCCAGCAGTTACTCGGGCAGATGGGCTGCCGAGCAGTACTTC; CDR3: CASSYSGRWAAEQYF
J: TRBJ2-1; V: TRBV2; size: .; D: .; DNA: TGTGCCAGCTCTAGCGAGTCCTACAATGAGCAGTTCTTC; CDR3: CASSSESYNEQFF
J: TRBJ2-5; V: TRBV27; size: .; D: TRBD1; DNA: TGTGCCAGCAGAACTTCAGGGGGAGAGACCCAGTACTTC; CDR3: CASRTSGGETQYF
J: TRBJ2-7; V: TRBV4-1; size: .; D: TRBD1; DNA: TGCGCCAGCAGCCATACCGGGACAGGGGACGAGCAGTACTTC; CDR3: CASSHTGTGDEQYF
J: TRBJ1-2; V: TRBV28; size: .; D: .; DNA: TGTGCCAGCAGTTTCGGGGGGGACTATGGCTACACCTTC; CDR3: CASSFGGDYGYTF
J: TRBJ2-5; V: TRBV5-1; size: .; D: TRBD1; DNA: TGCGCCAGCAGCCCCCGGACAGGGGAGGTAGAGACCCAGTACTTC; CDR3: CASSPRTGEVETQYF
J: TRBJ2-7; V: TRBV27; size: .; D: TRBD1; DNA: TGTGCCAGCAGTTTAAGACAGGGTACCTACGAGCAGTACTTC; CDR3: CASSLRQGTYEQYF
J: TRBJ2-7; V: TRBV7-2; size: .; D: TRBD1; DNA: TGTGCCAGCAGCTTAGTAGGACAGGGAAAATTCTACGAGCAGTACTTC; CDR3: CASSLVGQGKFYEQYF
J: TRBJ2-1; V: TRBV9; size: .; D: TRBD2; DNA: TGTGCCAGCAGCGTAGTTCCTAGCGGGATGGGAAATGAGCAGTTCTTC; CDR3: CASSVVPSGMGNEQFF
J: TRBJ1-2; V: TRBV19; size: .; D: TRBD1; DNA: TGTGCCAGTAGTGCCGGGACAGGGGGATCCTATGGCTACACCTTC; CDR3: CASSAGTGGSYGYTF
J: TRBJ2-5; V: TRBV30; size: few; D: .; DNA: TGTGCCTGGAGTAGGGAGACAGGAGAGACCCAGTACTTC; CDR3: CAWSRETGETQYF
J: TRBJ2-1; V: TRBV5-1; size: .; D: TRBD2; DNA: TGCGCCAGCAGCATGGGACTAGCGGGAGTTAATGAGCAGTTCTTC; CDR3: CASSMGLAGVNEQFF
J: TRBJ2-5; V: TRBV11-2; size: .; D: TRBD2; DNA: TGTGCCAGCAGCCCATCCATAAGCGGGAGGGCCGGGGAGACCCAGTACTTC; CDR3: CASSPSISGRAGETQYF
J: TRBJ2-2; V: TRBV11-2; size: .; D: .; DNA: TGTGCCAGCAGTCCCCTCAAGCGGTACACCGGGGAGCTGTTTTTT; CDR3: CASSPLKRYTGELFF
J: TRBJ2-1; V: TRBV14; size: .; D: TRBD2; DNA: TGTGCCAGCAGCCCGGTGTGGACTAGGGTTTACAATGAGCAGTTCTTC; CDR3: CASSPVWTRVYNEQFF
J: TRBJ1-4; V: TRBV6-1; size: once; D: TRBD1; DNA: TGTGCCAGCAGACGGACAGGGGGCGATGAAAAACTGTTTTTT; CDR3: CASRRTGGDEKLFF
J: TRBJ2-2; V: TRBV2; size: .; D: .; DNA: TGTGCCAGCAGTGACAGGGGCCCGAGGCTGTTTTTT; CDR3: CASSDRGPRLFF
J: TRBJ2-7; V: TRBV9; size: once; D: TRBD1; DNA: TGTGCCAGCAGCGTGACAGGGGATTTCTCCTACGAGCAGTACTTC; CDR3: CASSVTGDFSYEQYF
J: TRBJ2-3; V: TRBV29-1; size: few; D: TRBD2; DNA: TGCAGCGTCATAACTAGCGGGATCGGCACAGATACGCAGTATTTT; CDR3: CSVITSGIGTDTQYF
J: TRBJ1-5; V: TRBV5-8; size: once; D: .; DNA: TGTGCCAGCAGCCTGGGGGGAGGGAATCAGCCCCAGCATTTT; CDR3: CASSLGGGNQPQHF
J: TRBJ2-3; V: TRBV5-4; size: .; D: TRBD1; DNA: TGTGCCAGCAGCTTGTTCGGCAGGGGGTCTAGCACAGATACGCAGTATTTT; CDR3: CASSLFGRGSSTDTQYF
J: TRBJ2-3; V: TRBV5-1; size: .; D: TRBD2; DNA: TGCGCCAGCAGCTTGGATGTAGCGGGATCTGGGGATACGCAGTATTTT; CDR3: CASSLDVAGSGDTQYF
J: TRBJ2-2; V: TRBV29-1; size: .; D: .; DNA: TGCAGCGTTGGCCAAGTAGGGGGGGCCGGGGAGCTGTTTTTT; CDR3: CSVGQVGGAGELFF
J: TRBJ2-3; V: TRBV21-1; size: .; D: .; DNA: TGTGCCAGCATCGCCTTGGGACTAGCGGGGATCACAGATACGCAGTATTTT; CDR3: CASIALGLAGITDTQYF
J: TRBJ2-1; V: TRBV13; size: .; D: TRBD2; DNA: TGTGCCAGCAGCTTCAGCGGGAGGGCCAAAAATGAGCAGTTCTTC; CDR3: CASSFSGRAKNEQFF
J: TRBJ1-1; V: TRBV20-1; size: .; D: .; DNA: TGCAGTGCTAGAGGGCAGGGCGTAGCTTTCTTT; CDR3: CSARGQGVAFF
J: TRBJ2-7; V: TRBV6-1; size: .; D: TRBD2; DNA: TGTGCCAGCGATGCGGGACTAGCGGGAACCTACGAGCAGTACTTC; CDR3: CASDAGLAGTYEQYF
J: TRBJ1-6; V: TRBV6-6; size: .; D: .; DNA: TGTGCCAGCAGTTACGCGGGGGGGATGTCACCCCTCCACTTT; CDR3: CASSYAGGMSPLHF
J: TRBJ1-3; V: TRBV7-2; size: once; D: .; DNA: TGTGCCAGCAGCTTACTCCCATCTACCTCCCCTGGAAACACCATATATTTT; CDR3: CASSLLPSTSPGNTIYF